Below are 27 T cell receptor beta chains sequenced from a single sample in a study of blood T cell repertoires in COVID-19. This table comes from immunoSEQ multiplex PCR, and its TCRdb copy is limited to in-frame clones, with some not included. The sample carries over 50,000 clones, more than 75% recorded once. The material sequenced was peripheral blood. These receptors all stem from a human donor in a cohort sampled during active COVID-19.

This clone was counted between two and nine times. J is TRBJ1-2 and V is TRBV6-6; 9 positions agree with TRBD1. V was clipped by 6 bases and J by 3 bases; unmatched bases: 20. The CDR3 contains 19 residues. Germline values: CDR1 MNHNY, CDR2 SVGAGI (reference sequence). Written as DNA, the CDR3 is TGTGCCAGCAGCTACCCCCCCGGACAGGGGAAGAGTGGTCACTATGGCTACACCTTC. It translates to CASSYPPGQGKSGHYGYTF.

This clone was detected only once. This chain uses TRBV28 with TRBJ2-5, with TRBD2 matching 8 bases. The CDR3 is 18 amino acids. V shed 5 bases and J 7 bases; nucleotides not matched to a gene: 21. The germline CDR1 and CDR2 sequences are MDHEN and SYDVKM. CDR3 DNA sequence: TGTGCCAGCAGTCTACAATCACGATCACTAGCGGAGCCGGGGACCCAGTACTTC. Its protein product is CASSLQSRSLAEPGTQYF.

The chain uses TRBV11-1 and TRBJ1-3, with D perhaps matching TRBD1 (5 bases). The V end lost 5 bases, the J end lost 1 base, and 15 bases lay between the germline ends. The V gene's germline CDR1 is SGHAT and CDR2 FQDESV (reference sequence). This CDR3 has 16 residues. The chain's CDR3 is CASSTRAQVSGNTIYF. The CDR3 DNA sequence: TGTGCCAGCAGCACCCGGGCACAGGTTTCTGGAAACACCATATATTTT.

The V call is TRBV24-1, the J call TRBJ2-2, with 8 bases aligning to TRBD1. V lost 7 bases to trimming and J lost 0 bases; unmatched junction nucleotides: 3. The CDR3 is made up of 15 amino acids. Per germline, CDR1 KGHDR and CDR2 SFDVKD. The CDR3 DNA is TGTGCCACCAGCCAGACAGGGGCGAACACCGGGGAGCTGTTTTTT. Amino acid sequence: CATSQTGANTGELFF.

This clone was seen a few times. The CDR3: CASSFRAPEASDEQYF. The CDR3 coding sequence is TGTGCCAGCAGCTTCCGGGCCCCCGAGGCTAGCGACGAGCAGTACTTC. The chain has TRBV3-1 (or the pseudogene TRBV3-2) and TRBJ2-7; tentatively, D is TRBD2 (6 bases). V shed 5 bases and J shed 5 bases, with 22 bases lying between them. CDR3 length: 16 residues. Germline V lookup: CDR1 LGHDT, CDR2 YNNKEL (reference sequence).

This clone was counted between two and nine times. This rearrangement joins TRBV11-2 to TRBJ1-4, with 8 bases lining up with TRBD1. This CDR3 region has 16 residues. V lost 5 bases to trimming and J lost 7 bases; unmatched junction nucleotides: 12. Germline CDR1 reads SGHAT; CDR2 reads FQNNGV. The CDR3 coding sequence is TGTGCCAGCAGCCCCAAACCCGGGACAGGAGGTGAAAAACTGTTTTTT. This gives the protein CASSPKPGTGGEKLFF.

Ten or more counts support this clone. CDR3 DNA: TGTGCCTGGAGTAGACTTTTCCTTGGATACACTGAAGCTTTCTTT. This encodes CAWSRLFLGYTEAFF. The chain has TRBV30 and TRBJ1-1; D not resolved. Germline V gene lookup returns CDR1 GTSNPN and CDR2 SVGIG (reference sequence). Trimming stripped 2 bases from V and 3 bases from J, with 16 bases between. The length of the CDR3 is 15 residues.

In nucleotides, the CDR3 is TGTGCCAGCAGCCCCTTAGCGGGAGCGACCTACGAGCAGTACTTC. Protein sequence: CASSPLAGATYEQYF. The V gene is TRBV7-9, the J gene TRBJ2-7; TRBD2 aligns across 9 bases. CDR3 length: 15 amino acids. Germline V gives CDR1 SEHNR, CDR2 FQNEAQ (reference sequence). After removal of 5 bases from V and 2 bases from J, the junction contained 7 bases not matched to a gene.

V is TRBV28 and J is TRBJ1-1, with TRBD1 matching over 11 bases. In germline, CDR1 is MDHEN, CDR2 SYDVKM. The CDR3 spans 13 residues. Trimming removed 5 bases from V and 10 bases from J; junction bases left unmatched: 6. CDR3 nucleotides: TGTGCCAGCAGTCTTGGGACAGGGGGGCGAGCTTTCTTT. As protein: CASSLGTGGRAFF.

This clone was counted only a few times. The genes are TRBV12-3 or TRBV12-4 and TRBJ1-5; no clear D gene. This CDR3 has 13 residues. Trimming removed 0 bases from V and 3 bases from J, with 3 bases in between. DNA of the CDR3: TGTGCCAGCAGTTTAGCCCACAATCAGCCCCAGCATTTT. Its protein is CASSLAHNQPQHF.

This clone has only one observation. The chain couples TRBV9 to TRBJ1-4; no clear D. V gave up 0 bases and J gave up 8 bases, with 20 bases separating them. The CDR3 has 17 amino acids. CDR1 and CDR2 from the germline V gene are SGDLS and YYNGEE. The CDR3: CASSVGPILARREKLFF. The DNA of the CDR3 is TGTGCCAGCAGCGTAGGGCCGATCTTAGCAAGGAGGGAAAAACTGTTTTTT.

This chain connects TRBV7-9 to TRBJ1-1; tentatively, D is TRBD1 (5 bases). Germline-derived CDR1 and CDR2 are SEHNR and FQNEAQ (reference sequence). Trimming removed 4 bases at V and 1 base at J, with 16 bases between. The length of the CDR3 is 16 residues. This chain's CDR3 is CASSSQAGLSNTEAFF. CDR3 nucleotides: TGTGCCAGCAGCTCCCAGGCGGGACTCTCGAACACTGAAGCTTTCTTT.

The J gene is TRBJ1-5, the V gene TRBV5-1; 8 bases align to TRBD1. Germline trimming cut 2 bases from V and 3 bases from J; bases unmatched to any gene: 4. CDR3 length equals 15 residues. Germline V gene lookup returns CDR1 SGHRS and CDR2 YFSETQ. The CDR3 DNA reads TGCGCCAGCAGCTTAGACAGGGGAGCCAATCAGCCCCAGCATTTT. Translating gives CASSLDRGANQPQHF.

This rearrangement joins TRBV7-8 to TRBJ2-5; 9 positions match TRBD2. With V trimmed by 0 bases and J by 1 base, 3 bases remained unmatched. There are 16 residues in the CDR3. Germline CDR1 reads SGHVS; CDR2 reads FQNEAQ. CDR3 amino acids: CASSLAGSGSQETQYF. In DNA form, the CDR3 reads TGTGCCAGCAGCTTAGCGGGTAGCGGGAGCCAAGAGACCCAGTACTTC.

CDR3 nucleotide sequence: TGTGCCAGCAGCTACGGGGGCGGCAATGAGCAGTTCTTC. Residues: CASSYGGGNEQFF. The V call is TRBV6-5, the J call TRBJ2-1, with D possibly called TRBD1 or TRBD2 (6 bases each). Germline CDR1 and CDR2: MNHEY and SVGAGI. V lost 6 bases and J 6 bases, leaving 12 bases between the germline ends. The CDR3 spans 13 residues.

The J gene is TRBJ2-4, the V gene TRBV30, with D tentatively TRBD2 (7 bases). CDR1 is GTSNPN and CDR2 is SVGIG in the germline V gene (reference sequence). V lost 0 bases to trimming and J lost 3 bases, with 12 bases between them. This CDR3 is 15 amino acids long. The chain's CDR3 is CAWSVRGGGKNIQYF. The DNA for the CDR3 is TGTGCCTGGAGTGTCAGAGGGGGGGGCAAAAACATTCAGTACTTC.

This clone has more than one count but fewer than ten. The V gene is TRBV27, the J gene TRBJ2-7, with D uncertain. The ends were cut back, 0 bases at V and 3 bases at J, with 9 bases in the middle. Germline values: CDR1 MNHEY, CDR2 SMNVEV (reference sequence). This CDR3 has 14 amino acids. The CDR3 spells CASSLSAGLYEQYF. The CDR3 DNA is TGTGCCAGCAGTTTATCCGCAGGCCTCTACGAGCAGTACTTC.

J is TRBJ1-1 and V is TRBV10-2; 8 nucleotides match TRBD1. Germline V gene data show CDR1 as WSHSY and CDR2 as SAAADI. J gave up 4 bases and V 5 bases, and 3 bases lay outside the gene matches. The CDR3 sequence is 13 residues long. CDR3 protein: CASSITGGTEAFF. CDR3 nucleotide sequence: TGCGCCAGCAGTATTACAGGGGGCACTGAAGCTTTCTTT.

A few counts support this clone. This chain joins TRBV20-1 and TRBJ1-2, with a weak D call TRBD1 (5 bases). Trimming stripped 3 bases from V and 6 bases from J, with 8 bases between. Looked up from germline, CDR1 is DFQATT and CDR2 is SNEGSKA (reference sequence). CDR3 length: 11 residues. The CDR3 protein is CSARTRDGYTF. The DNA of the CDR3 is TGCAGTGCTAGGACCAGGGATGGCTACACCTTC.

The V call is TRBV28, the J call TRBJ2-7; D is perhaps TRBD2 (5 bases). This CDR3 has 12 amino acids. CDR1 is MDHEN and CDR2 is SYDVKM in the germline V gene. V was trimmed by 3 bases and J by 3 bases, leaving 6 bases between them. The CDR3 here is CASSLGVYEQYF. CDR3 DNA: TGTGCCAGCAGTTTGGGAGTCTACGAGCAGTACTTC.

This clone was counted between two and nine times. The chain recombines TRBV15 with TRBJ2-6, with a possible D match to TRBD2 (6 bases). Germline CDR1 and CDR2: LNHNV and YYDKDF (reference sequence). V was cut by 4 bases and J by 6 bases, with 10 bases left in between. The CDR3 is 14 residues long. The CDR3 DNA sequence: TGTGCCACCAGCACCGGGACTTCGGCCAACGTCCTGACTTTC. Protein: CATSTGTSANVLTF.

The J gene is TRBJ2-3, the V gene TRBV28; D might be TRBD1 (8 bases). V was cut by 4 bases and J by 4 bases, with 21 bases left in between. Looked up from germline, CDR1 is MDHEN and CDR2 is SYDVKM. The CDR3 has 17 amino acids. The CDR3 loop is CASSSYTGGGNADTQYF. The CDR3 DNA sequence: TGTGCCAGCAGTTCCTACACAGGGGGAGGGAACGCAGATACGCAGTATTTT.

V and J are TRBV28 and TRBJ2-2, with 9 bases that match TRBD1. This CDR3 region has 15 residues. Germline V gene sequence: CDR1 MDHEN, CDR2 SYDVKM. The V segment lost 4 bases and the J segment 2 bases; nucleotides outside the gene matches: 2. DNA of the CDR3: TGTGCCAGCAGTTCGGGACAGGGAAACACCGGGGAGCTGTTTTTT. This gives the protein CASSSGQGNTGELFF.

This clone was found once. V usage is TRBV10-2 and J usage is TRBJ2-7; 13 bases align to TRBD2. Germline loops: CDR1 WSHSY, CDR2 SAAADI. This CDR3 region has 14 residues. V shed 8 bases, J shed 1 base, and the junction held 2 bases outside the gene matches. The CDR3: CASRLAGGSYEQYF. CDR3 DNA: TGCGCCAGCCGACTAGCGGGAGGATCCTACGAGCAGTACTTC.

The gene calls are TRBV13 and TRBJ2-7; 8 bases match TRBD2. Germline V lookup: CDR1 PRHDT, CDR2 FYEKMQ (reference sequence). CDR3 length: 16 amino acids. The V gene end was trimmed by 5 bases and the J gene end by 0 bases; junction bases not matched to a gene: 9. The CDR3 reads CASSRDREGLSYEQYF. The CDR3 coding sequence is TGTGCCAGCAGCAGAGACCGGGAGGGCCTCTCCTACGAGCAGTACTTC.

The chain carries TRBV9 and TRBJ2-1; 15 nucleotides agree with TRBD2. The length of the CDR3 is 16 residues. Germline values: CDR1 SGDLS, CDR2 YYNGEE. The J segment lost 6 bases and the V segment lost 0 bases, leaving 1 base of the junction unmatched. The CDR3 bases are TGTGCCAGCAGCGTAGAGGGACTAGCGGGAGGCAATGAGCAGTTCTTC. This sequence encodes CASSVEGLAGGNEQFF.

The rearrangement joins TRBV27 to TRBJ2-7, with 12 nucleotides matching TRBD2. Per germline, CDR1 MNHEY and CDR2 SMNVEV (reference sequence). The CDR3 spans 15 residues. V trimming: 5 bases; J trimming: 6 bases; junction bases outside the gene matches: 8. In DNA form, the CDR3 reads TGTGCCAGCAGTCAAGGGACTAGCGGGTTATTCGAGCAGTACTTC. Translating it yields CASSQGTSGLFEQYF.